The 27 T cell receptor beta chains in this list originate from one sample, sequenced in a study of CD8 T cells in ankylosing spondylitis. One entry per CDR3 protein results from TCRdb running MiXCR on the 5' RACE reads. The table records around 340,000 distinct CDR3 sequences, 20% of them present only once. Sequencing used blood, either unsorted or a sorted T cell fraction (not recorded which). Every receptor here comes from a male donor with ankylosing spondylitis or in good health (not recorded which).

This clonotype was seen a handful of times. V gene TRBV2 combines with J gene TRBJ2-7, with 10 bases aligning to TRBD1. The junction had 13 bases not matched to a gene; V was cut back by 6 bases and J by 2 bases. Germline CDR1 is SNHLY and CDR2 is FYNNEI. CDR3 length: 17 amino acids. The CDR3 reads CASRPRTGGYSTYEQYF. CDR3 sequence (DNA): TGTGCCAGCAGACCTCGGACAGGGGGTTACTCTACCTACGAGCAGTACTTC. Full variable domain (remainder filled in from reference TRBV2 and TRBJ2-7): EPEVTQTPSHQVTQMGQEVILRCVPISNHLYFYWYRQILGQKVEFLVSFYNNEISEKSEIFDDQFSVERPDGSNFTLKIRSTKLEDSAMYFCASRPRTGGYSTYEQYFGPGTRLTVT.

This clonotype appeared a few times. The rearrangement uses TRBV28 and TRBJ1-1; D possibly corresponds to TRBD1 (6 bases). V dropped 8 bases and J dropped 4 bases, with 17 bases sitting between them. Germline V CDR1 and CDR2: MDHEN, SYDVKM. The CDR3 length is 14 residues. The CDR3 sequence: CASSLTGRGTEAFF. As DNA, the CDR3 is TGTGCCAGCTCGTTAACAGGGCGCGGCACTGAAGCTTTCTTT.

About this clonotype: At one boundary the junction diverges from the germline segment, which might be a read error. This rearrangement joins TRBV29-1 to TRBJ2-1; 8 positions match TRBD2. The CDR3 is made up of 14 amino acids. Germline V CDR1 and CDR2: SQVTM, ANQGSEA. The CDR3 DNA follows: TGCAGCGGTGAAGGCAGCGGGGGATACAATGAGCAGTTCTTC. Translating it yields CSGEGSGGYNEQFF.

This clonotype has a handful of counts. The CDR3: CASSKTYEQYF. CDR3 coding DNA: TGCGCCAGCAGCAAGACCTACGAGCAGTACTTC. This rearrangement joins TRBV4-1 to TRBJ2-7, with D hard to call. Germline assignment: CDR1 MGHRA and CDR2 YSYEKL. The length of the CDR3 is 11 residues. V dropped 5 bases and J dropped 2 bases, with 4 bases sitting between them.

This clonotype was recorded a few times. The CDR3: CSVDPVNTEAFF. CDR3 DNA sequence: TGCAGCGTTGATCCGGTGAACACTGAAGCTTTCTTT. The V and J genes are TRBV29-1 and TRBJ1-1; D gene ambiguous. Germline loops: CDR1 SQVTM, CDR2 ANQGSEA. The length of the CDR3 is 12 residues. V was shortened by 3 bases and J by 0 bases, with 5 bases between the two germline ends.

The rearrangement links TRBV27 to TRBJ2-6; D is undetermined. The ends were cut back, 7 bases at V and 0 bases at J, with 13 bases in the middle. This CDR3 is built from 16 residues. In germline, CDR1 is MNHEY, CDR2 SMNVEV (reference sequence). The CDR3 sequence: CASTPTEPSGANVLTF. The DNA of the CDR3 is TGTGCCAGCACCCCCACCGAACCCTCTGGGGCCAACGTCCTGACTTTC.

The chain employs TRBV20-1 and TRBJ2-2; possibly TRBD2 for D (5 bases). The germline V and J ends were trimmed by 2 bases and 0 bases, with 13 bases remaining between them. The CDR3 is 16 residues long. CDR1 is DFQATT, CDR2 SNEGSKA, per germline (reference sequence). The DNA for the CDR3 is TGCAGTGCTAGATACGGACTTACCGCGAACACCGGGGAGCTGTTTTTT. The encoded protein is CSARYGLTANTGELFF.

This rearrangement joins TRBV12-3 or TRBV12-4 to TRBJ2-5; TRBD2 aligns across 8 bases. Unmatched junction bases numbered 11, after V lost 6 bases and J lost 5 bases. The CDR3 has 15 residues. The CDR3 DNA is TGTGCCAGCAGGGCCACCGGACTAGCTGGGGAGACCCAGTACTTC. It codes for CASRATGLAGETQYF.

This clonotype was recorded many times. The chain joins TRBV7-3 to TRBJ2-1; a possible D gene is TRBD1 (5 bases). The V gene's germline CDR1 is SGHTA and CDR2 FQGTGA. This CDR3 contains 12 residues. V was trimmed by 3 bases and J by 7 bases, leaving 7 bases between them. CDR3 DNA sequence: TGTGCCAGCAGCTTCAGGGCAAATGAGCAGTTCTTC. It is translated as CASSFRANEQFF.

The chain joins TRBV5-1 to TRBJ2-7; 7 nucleotides agree with TRBD2. The germline V gene encodes CDR1 SGHRS and CDR2 YFSETQ. Unmatched junction bases numbered 9, after V lost 3 bases and J lost 3 bases. The CDR3 is 15 amino acids. CDR3 nucleotides: TGCGCCAGCAGCTGGGTCGGGGGGACGGGCTACGAGCAGTACTTC. As protein: CASSWVGGTGYEQYF.

The chain is built from TRBV2 and TRBJ2-1, with D perhaps matching TRBD1 (5 bases). The CDR3 extends over 15 amino acids. CDR1 and CDR2 from the germline V gene are SNHLY and FYNNEI. Trimming left V 5 bases short and J 7 bases short, with 18 bases between. CDR3 region: CASSYGPPPGNEQFF. In DNA, the CDR3 is TGTGCCAGCAGTTATGGACCGCCGCCAGGGAATGAGCAGTTCTTC.

The table lists this clonotype with a few counts. The gene calls are TRBV7-2 and TRBJ2-2, with 7 bases matching TRBD1. Germline-derived CDR1 and CDR2 are SGHTA and FQGNSA. With 4 bases clipped from V and 2 bases from J, the junction kept 7 bases outside the gene matches. This CDR3 is built from 16 residues. The CDR3: CASSSFRDSNTGELFF. Written as DNA, the CDR3 is TGTGCCAGCAGCTCCTTCCGGGACAGTAACACCGGGGAGCTGTTTTTT. The whole variable domain, filled in from reference TRBV7-2 and TRBJ2-2, reads GAGVSQSPSNKVTEKGKDVELRCDPISGHTALYWYRQSLGQGLEFLIYFQGNSAPDKSGLPSDRFSAERTGGSVSTLTIQRTQQEDSAVYLCASSSFRDSNTGELFFGEGSRLTVL.

This chain connects TRBV6-1 to TRBJ2-2; 8 positions agree with TRBD1. CDR1 is MNHNS and CDR2 is SASEGT in the germline V gene. This CDR3 has 14 amino acids. Trimming at V came to 6 bases and at J to 6 bases, leaving 6 bases not matched to a gene. The CDR3 is CASRDGTGAGELFF. CDR3 DNA sequence: TGTGCCAGCAGAGACGGGACAGGCGCCGGGGAGCTGTTTTTT.

The chain couples TRBV4-1 to TRBJ1-5, with D uncertain. The CDR3 spans 16 residues. Germline assignment: CDR1 MGHRA and CDR2 YSYEKL. V lost 4 bases, J lost 13 bases, and 26 bases lay in between. In nucleotides, the CDR3 is TGCGCCAGCAGCCTTCGTCCAGCCGAGTCTTTTTCGGCTCAGCATTTT. Translating gives CASSLRPAESFSAQHF.

The CDR3 reads CSARDPGYANTEAFF. The CDR3 DNA sequence: TGCAGTGCTAGAGACCCCGGGTACGCGAACACTGAAGCTTTCTTT. V and J are TRBV20-1 and TRBJ1-1; D remains ambiguous. The V end was cut by 0 bases, the J end by 1 base, with 12 bases between. The CDR3 totals 15 residues. CDR1 is DFQATT, CDR2 SNEGSKA, per germline (reference sequence).

This chain uses TRBV10-3 with TRBJ2-5, with D perhaps matching TRBD1 (5 bases). Trimming took off 0 bases at V and 1 base at J, with 9 bases between the two ends. The germline gives CDR1 ENHRY, CDR2 SYGVKD. The CDR3 runs 15 residues. In DNA, the CDR3 is TGTGCCATCAGTGAGTCAGTCGACAGCCAAGAGACCCAGTACTTC. Translated: CAISESVDSQETQYF.

The V and J genes are TRBV20-1 and TRBJ2-7, with a weak D call TRBD2 (5 bases). The CDR3 sequence is 14 residues long. Germline lookup yields CDR1 DFQATT and CDR2 SNEGSKA (reference sequence). Trimming pared 3 bases from V and 3 bases from J, leaving 15 bases between. The CDR3 protein is CSARAQTINYEQYF. The DNA for the CDR3 is TGCAGTGCTAGGGCTCAGACTATCAACTACGAGCAGTACTTC.

In its sample, this clonotype was seen many times. The gene calls are TRBV7-2 and TRBJ2-5, with D perhaps matching TRBD2 (6 bases). This CDR3 is 15 amino acids long. Trimming stripped 3 bases from V and 5 bases from J, with 16 bases between. Germline CDR1 is SGHTA and CDR2 is FQGNSA. The CDR3 sequence is CASSFRALAMETQYF. CDR3 DNA sequence: TGTGCCAGCAGCTTCCGCGCGCTAGCGATGGAGACCCAGTACTTC.

This clonotype occurred a few times. The J gene is TRBJ2-7, the V gene TRBV7-2, with TRBD2 as a possible D gene (5 bases). Germline CDR1 reads SGHTA; CDR2 reads FQGNSA. The germline V and J ends were trimmed by 2 bases and 2 bases, with 10 bases remaining between them. CDR3 length: 14 residues. CDR3 DNA: TGTGCCAGCAGCTTACCGGACTTTACCTACGAGCAGTACTTC. Its protein is CASSLPDFTYEQYF.

The rearrangement joins TRBV24-1 to TRBJ2-3; 8 positions agree with TRBD2. The junction had 5 bases not matched to a gene; V was cut back by 9 bases and J by 4 bases. Germline-derived CDR1 and CDR2 are KGHDR and SFDVKD. This CDR3 comprises 13 residues. The CDR3 sequence: CATAGTRADTQYF. In DNA, the CDR3 is TGTGCCACCGCCGGGACTAGGGCAGATACGCAGTATTTT.

The chain links TRBV2 to TRBJ2-5; D uncertain. Germline V gene data show CDR1 as SNHLY and CDR2 as FYNNEI. The CDR3 consists of 17 residues. V was clipped by 3 bases and J by 1 base, with 18 bases between them. The CDR3 DNA is TGTGCCAGCAGTGATAGCCACGGGCTGAGGACCCAAGAGACCCAGTACTTC. Translating it yields CASSDSHGLRTQETQYF. The whole variable domain, filled in from reference TRBV2 and TRBJ2-5, reads EPEVTQTPSHQVTQMGQEVILRCVPISNHLYFYWYRQILGQKVEFLVSFYNNEISEKSEIFDDQFSVERPDGSNFTLKIRSTKLEDSAMYFCASSDSHGLRTQETQYFGPGTRLLVL.

Turning to this clonotype: One end of the junction varies from germline; a read error may be responsible. The chain has TRBV27 and TRBJ2-1; the D call may be TRBD1 or TRBD2 (5 bases each). CDR1 and CDR2 from the germline V gene are MNHEY and SMNVEV (reference sequence). CDR3 size: 14 residues. The CDR3 nucleotides read TGTGCCAGCAGTTTAGAGGGGCCCTACAATGCGCAGTTCTTC. Its protein is CASSLEGPYNAQFF.

Only a few counts were recorded for this clonotype. This chain uses TRBV15 with TRBJ2-1, with no clear D. The CDR3 sequence is 12 residues long. Trimming left V 3 bases short and J 6 bases short, with 6 bases between. Germline assignment: CDR1 LNHNV and CDR2 YYDKDF (reference sequence). The CDR3 DNA is TGTGCCACCAGCAGCTCGGGCAATGAGCAGTTCTTC. Translation: CATSSSGNEQFF.

This clonotype has just a few counts. The V call is TRBV7-9, the J call TRBJ2-7, with 8 bases lining up with TRBD2. This CDR3 has 14 amino acids. V lost 2 bases to trimming and J lost 2 bases; unmatched junction nucleotides: 2. Germline V lookup: CDR1 SEHNR, CDR2 FQNEAQ (reference sequence). CDR3 in DNA: TGTGCCAGCAGCTTACCGGGACTAGCCTACGAGCAGTACTTC. This gives the protein CASSLPGLAYEQYF. Full variable domain (remainder filled in from reference TRBV7-9 and TRBJ2-7): DTGVSQNPRHKITKRGQNVTFRCDPISEHNRLYWYRQTLGQGPEFLTYFQNEAQLEKSRLLSDRFSAERPKGSFSTLEIQRTEQGDSAMYLCASSLPGLAYEQYFGPGTRLTVT.

J is TRBJ2-7 and V is TRBV4-1, with a possible D match to TRBD1 (6 bases). This CDR3 region has 15 residues. The germline V gene encodes CDR1 MGHRA and CDR2 YSYEKL. The V end was cut by 0 bases, the J end by 4 bases, with 13 bases between. CDR3 nucleotides: TGCGCCAGCAGCCAAGATCAACAGGGCCTATACGAGCAGTACTTC. Protein product: CASSQDQQGLYEQYF.

This clonotype was detected a few times. The genes are TRBV14 and TRBJ2-7, with 7 bases aligning to TRBD2. Germline V gene lookup returns CDR1 SGHDN and CDR2 FVKESK. The CDR3 sequence is 15 residues long. With V trimmed by 0 bases and J by 3 bases, 5 bases remained unmatched. The DNA for the CDR3 is TGTGCCAGCAGCCAAGATCCCGGGGAGGGCTACGAGCAGTACTTC. It translates to CASSQDPGEGYEQYF.

J is TRBJ2-7 and V is TRBV12-3 or TRBV12-4, with D maybe TRBD1 (6 bases). The CDR3 is made up of 16 amino acids. The V end lost 0 bases, the J end lost 2 bases, and 14 bases lay between the germline ends. This CDR3 is CASSLAGAGAPYEQYF. CDR3 coding DNA: TGTGCCAGCAGTTTAGCGGGGGCAGGGGCCCCCTACGAGCAGTACTTC.